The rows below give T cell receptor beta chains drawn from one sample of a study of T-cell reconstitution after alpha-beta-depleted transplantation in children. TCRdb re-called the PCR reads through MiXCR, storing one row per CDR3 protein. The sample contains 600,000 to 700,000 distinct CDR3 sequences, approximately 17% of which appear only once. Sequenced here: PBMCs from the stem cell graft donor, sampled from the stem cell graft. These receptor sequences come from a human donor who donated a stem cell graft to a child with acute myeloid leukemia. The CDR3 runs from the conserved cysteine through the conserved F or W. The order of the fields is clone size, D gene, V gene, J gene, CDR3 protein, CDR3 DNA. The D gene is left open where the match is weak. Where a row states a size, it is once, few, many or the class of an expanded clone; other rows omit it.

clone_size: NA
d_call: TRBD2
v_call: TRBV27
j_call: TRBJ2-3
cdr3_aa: CASSPLAAPSTDTQYF
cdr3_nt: TGTGCCAGCAGTCCTCTAGCGGCTCCTAGCACAGATACGCAGTATTTT

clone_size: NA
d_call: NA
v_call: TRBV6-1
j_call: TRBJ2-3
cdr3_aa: CASRPYTGLDTQYF
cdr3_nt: TGTGCCAGCAGACCTTATACAGGGCTTGATACGCAGTATTTT

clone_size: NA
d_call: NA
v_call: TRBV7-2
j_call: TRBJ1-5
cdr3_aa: CASSLRMQGNQPQHF
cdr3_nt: TGTGCCAGCAGCTTGAGAATGCAGGGCAATCAGCCCCAGCATTTT

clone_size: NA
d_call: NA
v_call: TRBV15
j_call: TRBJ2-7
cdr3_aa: CATSSSWGREQYF
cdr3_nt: TGTGCCACCAGCAGCTCGTGGGGGCGCGAGCAGTACTTC

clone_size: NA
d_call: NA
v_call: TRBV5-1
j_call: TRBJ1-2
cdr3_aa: CASSLGPRAGETAYGYTF
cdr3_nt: TGCGCCAGCAGCTTGGGGCCGAGGGCAGGGGAAACTGCATATGGCTACACCTTC

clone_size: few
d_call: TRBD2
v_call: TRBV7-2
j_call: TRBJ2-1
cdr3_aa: CASSLVLAGDPPQFF
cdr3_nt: TGTGCCAGCAGCTTAGTACTAGCGGGGGACCCACCGCAGTTCTTC

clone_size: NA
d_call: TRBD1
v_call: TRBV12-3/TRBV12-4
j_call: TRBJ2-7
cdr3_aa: CAISGQGAYEQYF
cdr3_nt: TGTGCCATCTCCGGACAGGGGGCTTACGAGCAGTACTTC

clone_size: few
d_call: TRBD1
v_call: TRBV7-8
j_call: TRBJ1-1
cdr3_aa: CASSIDRGFTEAFF
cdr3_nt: TGTGCCAGCAGCATAGACAGGGGGTTTACTGAAGCTTTCTTT

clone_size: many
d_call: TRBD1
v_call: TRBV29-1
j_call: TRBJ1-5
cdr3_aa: CSVWDRGSNQPQHF
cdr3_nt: TGCAGCGTTTGGGACAGGGGAAGCAATCAGCCCCAGCATTTT

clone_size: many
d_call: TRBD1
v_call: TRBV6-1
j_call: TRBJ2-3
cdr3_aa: CASSSWDRSDTQYF
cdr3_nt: TGTGCCAGCAGTAGTTGGGACAGATCAGATACGCAGTATTTT

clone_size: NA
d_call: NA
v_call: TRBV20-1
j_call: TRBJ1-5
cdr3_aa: CSARGALGQPQHF
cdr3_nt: TGCAGTGCTAGAGGGGCGCTGGGTCAGCCCCAGCATTTT

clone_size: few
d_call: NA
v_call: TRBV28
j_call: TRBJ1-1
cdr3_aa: CASSLSSRGWTEAFF
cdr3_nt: TGTGCCAGCAGTTTATCGTCTAGGGGATGGACTGAAGCTTTCTTT

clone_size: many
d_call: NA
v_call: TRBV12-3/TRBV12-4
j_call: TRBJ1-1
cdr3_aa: CASKAEMNTEAFF
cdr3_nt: TGTGCCAGCAAGGCAGAGATGAACACTGAAGCTTTCTTT

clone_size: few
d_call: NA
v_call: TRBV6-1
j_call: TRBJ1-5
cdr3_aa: CASSPDGVVYSLNQPQHF
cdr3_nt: TGTGCCAGCAGCCCCGATGGGGTTGTATACAGTCTCAATCAGCCCCAGCATTTT

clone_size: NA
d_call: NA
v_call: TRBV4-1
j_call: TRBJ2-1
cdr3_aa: CASSHRAGEQFF
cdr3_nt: TGCGCCAGCAGCCATAGGGCCGGTGAGCAGTTCTTC

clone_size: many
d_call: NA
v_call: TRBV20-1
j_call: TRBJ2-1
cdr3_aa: CSARDREFPYNEQFF
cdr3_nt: TGCAGTGCTAGAGACAGGGAATTCCCCTACAATGAGCAGTTCTTC

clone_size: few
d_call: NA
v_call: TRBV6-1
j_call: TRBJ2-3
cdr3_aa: CASSPSETRADTQYF
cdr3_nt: TGTGCCAGCAGCCCGTCCGAGACCCGGGCAGATACGCAGTATTTT